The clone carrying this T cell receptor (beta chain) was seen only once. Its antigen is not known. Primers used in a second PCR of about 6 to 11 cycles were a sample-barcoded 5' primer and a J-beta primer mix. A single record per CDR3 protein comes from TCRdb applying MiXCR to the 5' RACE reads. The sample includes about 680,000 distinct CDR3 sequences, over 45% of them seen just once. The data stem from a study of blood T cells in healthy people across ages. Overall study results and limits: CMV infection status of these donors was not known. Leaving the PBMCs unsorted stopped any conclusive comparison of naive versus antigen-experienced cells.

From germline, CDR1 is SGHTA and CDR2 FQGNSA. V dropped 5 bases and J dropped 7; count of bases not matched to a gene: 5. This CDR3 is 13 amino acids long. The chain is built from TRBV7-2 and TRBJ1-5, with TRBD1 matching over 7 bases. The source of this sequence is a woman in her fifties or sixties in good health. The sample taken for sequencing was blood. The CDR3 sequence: CASSTDRFQPQHF. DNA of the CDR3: TGTGCCAGCAGCACGGACAGGTTCCAGCCCCAGCATTTT.